The subject of this entry is one T cell receptor (beta chain). The data are from a study of blood T cell repertoires in COVID-19. About the study: Both acute and convalescent COVID-19 samples were obtained from the United States, Italy and Spain. From T cells, B-cell-depleted T cells, or PBMCs came the material, which was cDNA or gDNA.

In the authors' workflow: Researchers report that nucleated cell counts were estimated from reference gene primer amplification. Produced via immunoSEQ multiplex PCR; TCRdb's table is partial and in-frame only. That table is the source of V, J and clone size, and D and trimming were worked out from the DNA. Here the sample spans a few hundred thousand clones, 70% to 90% being singletons. Material: peripheral blood. The receptor was derived from a woman between 25 and 40 years old with active or convalescent COVID-19.

This CDR3 reads CASTPRGTGLNHGYTF. The CDR3 region has the DNA TGTGCCAGCACCCCACGCGGGACAGGGCTAAACCATGGCTACACCTTC. J is TRBJ1-2 and V is TRBV28; 9 nucleotides line up with TRBD1. The CDR3 runs to 16 residues. Germline V gene lookup returns CDR1 MDHEN and CDR2 SYDVKM. The V gene end was trimmed by 7 bases and the J gene end by 6 bases; junction bases not matched to a gene: 15.